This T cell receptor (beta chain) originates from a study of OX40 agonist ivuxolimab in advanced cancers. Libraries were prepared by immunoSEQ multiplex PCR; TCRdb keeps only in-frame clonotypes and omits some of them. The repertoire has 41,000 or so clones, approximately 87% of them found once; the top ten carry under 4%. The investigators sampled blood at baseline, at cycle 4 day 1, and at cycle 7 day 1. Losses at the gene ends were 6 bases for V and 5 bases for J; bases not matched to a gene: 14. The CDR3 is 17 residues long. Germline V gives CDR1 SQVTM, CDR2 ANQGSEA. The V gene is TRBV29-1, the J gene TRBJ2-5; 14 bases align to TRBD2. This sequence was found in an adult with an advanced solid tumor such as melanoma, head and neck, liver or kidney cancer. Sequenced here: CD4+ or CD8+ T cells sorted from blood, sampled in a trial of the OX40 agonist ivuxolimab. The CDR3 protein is CSVRRTSGRSFGETQYF. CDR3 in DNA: TGCAGCGTACGGAGGACTAGCGGGAGGTCTTTCGGTGAGACCCAGTACTTC. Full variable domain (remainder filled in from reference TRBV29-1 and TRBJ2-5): SAVISQKPSRDICQRGTSLTIQCQVDSQVTMMFWYRQQPGQSLTLIATANQGSEATYESGFVIDKFPISRPNLTFSTLTVSNMSPEDSSIYLCSVRRTSGRSFGETQYFGPGTRLLVL.